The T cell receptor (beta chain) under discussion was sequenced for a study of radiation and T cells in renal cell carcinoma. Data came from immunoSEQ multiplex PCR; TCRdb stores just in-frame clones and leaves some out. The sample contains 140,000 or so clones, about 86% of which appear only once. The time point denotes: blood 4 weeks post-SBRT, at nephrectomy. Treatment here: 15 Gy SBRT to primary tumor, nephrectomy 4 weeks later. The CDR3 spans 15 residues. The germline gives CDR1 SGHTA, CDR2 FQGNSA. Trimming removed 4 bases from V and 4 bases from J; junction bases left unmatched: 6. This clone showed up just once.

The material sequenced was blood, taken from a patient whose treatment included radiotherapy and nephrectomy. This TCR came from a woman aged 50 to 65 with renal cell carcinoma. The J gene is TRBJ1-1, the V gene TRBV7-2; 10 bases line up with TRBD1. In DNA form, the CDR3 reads TGTGCCAGCAGCTCGCCGACAGGGGGCCCCACTGAAGCTTTCTTT. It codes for CASSSPTGGPTEAFF.